Listed below are T cell receptor beta chains from one sample, sequenced in a study of glioma-infiltrating T cells after dendritic cell vaccination. The protocol was immunoSEQ multiplex PCR, while the TCRdb copy is restricted to in-frame clones and leaves out a portion. The table lists around 100,000 clones, roughly 76% of them singletons, with roughly 12% in the top ten. Specimen: blood, collected before dendritic cell vaccination. The receptors shown here come from a human donor with glioblastoma. Each CDR3 is given with its conserved first and last residue. D genes are given only for firm matches. Not all rows give a size; the values are once, few, many and, for expanded clones, a class.

size	D	V	J	CDR3
NA	TRBD2	TRBV19	TRBJ2-3	CASSHRGGLGTDTQYF
NA	NA	TRBV6-6	TRBJ1-2	CASSYHGGGYTF
few	NA	TRBV5-6	TRBJ2-3	CASSIAVIDTQYF
NA	TRBD1	TRBV16	TRBJ1-2	CASSPLGQGADGYTF
NA	NA	TRBV30	TRBJ1-2	CAWTPGVFGSYGYTF
NA	NA	TRBV20-1	TRBJ2-7	CSAEDSYEQYF
NA	TRBD2	TRBV10-3	TRBJ2-1	CAISEPAGLGVGSEQFF
NA	TRBD1	TRBV5-1	TRBJ2-7	CASSFAGQGPWEQYF
once	NA	TRBV9	TRBJ1-3	CASSVSSGTGNTIYF
few	NA	TRBV5-1	TRBJ2-6	CASSPRGGTRSGANVLTF
NA	NA	TRBV4-3	TRBJ1-5	CASSLAAHQPQHF
NA	TRBD2	TRBV27	TRBJ2-5	CASSLRPGLAGGETQYF
NA	TRBD1	TRBV6-1	TRBJ2-1	CASSTGVVGEQFF
NA	TRBD2	TRBV5-1	TRBJ2-4	CASSNGGTSGENIQYF
once	NA	TRBV13	TRBJ2-2	CASSSQWATNTGELFF
NA	TRBD1	TRBV18	TRBJ1-1	CASSPQQGAGTEAFF
NA	TRBD1	TRBV11-3	TRBJ2-2	CASSSLTRDSNTGELFF
NA	NA	TRBV6-4	TRBJ2-7	CASSVSRDSYEQYF
few	NA	TRBV10-3	TRBJ1-1	CAIRDTGIAFF
NA	NA	TRBV7-9	TRBJ1-2	CASSFWPLRGGYTF
NA	TRBD1	TRBV7-2	TRBJ1-5	CASSLGDSAGSQPQHF
few	NA	TRBV18	TRBJ2-7	CASSPPGEGVKLYEQYF
NA	NA	TRBV25-1	TRBJ1-1	CASSPTGISTEAFF
NA	NA	TRBV4-3	TRBJ1-1	CASSQDREAFF
NA	TRBD2	TRBV14	TRBJ2-1	CASSQQRTSGYNEQFF
NA	NA	TRBV4-1	TRBJ1-5	CASSQGGMRGMSNQPQHF
NA	TRBD1	TRBV30	TRBJ1-6	CAWRGSQGAPLHF
NA	NA	TRBV5-1	TRBJ2-1	CASSLVVGGANNEQFF
few	TRBD2	TRBV6-1	TRBJ2-2	CASSLGLAGELFF
NA	NA	TRBV7-9	TRBJ2-7	CASSLTGYEQYF
NA	NA	TRBV5-1	TRBJ2-5	CASAGSGRETQYF
NA	NA	TRBV7-3	TRBJ2-3	CASSLEAGHEATDTQYF
few	TRBD2	TRBV9	TRBJ2-3	CASSVVGGGADTDTQYF
NA	TRBD1	TRBV6-5	TRBJ2-5	CASSSPGQGRETQYF
NA	TRBD1	TRBV18	TRBJ2-1	CASSPPRTGGIWDEQFF
NA	TRBD2	TRBV11-2	TRBJ2-5	CASSLGAGGLEETQYF
NA	TRBD1	TRBV27	TRBJ1-1	CASRRTGREAFF
NA	TRBD2	TRBV7-6	TRBJ2-7	CASSLGTSGSTLLYEQYF
NA	TRBD1	TRBV6-6	TRBJ1-1	CASSPRTGMNTEAFF
NA	TRBD1	TRBV19	TRBJ1-3	CASSRAGQSGNTIYF
NA	TRBD1	TRBV5-1	TRBJ1-2	CASSLGGQGKRGYTF
once	TRBD2	TRBV11-3	TRBJ2-7	CASSREGTSGVYEQYF
NA	NA	TRBV19	TRBJ1-1	CASSLQPLGGAESFEAFF
NA	NA	TRBV30	TRBJ2-1	CAWSEIKRTGRKVF
NA	NA	TRBV7-6	TRBJ1-5	CASSLASGRGQPQHF
NA	TRBD1	TRBV7-8	TRBJ2-7	CASRERGRRFYEQYF
NA	TRBD1	TRBV5-1	TRBJ2-7	CASSLNPGTDLSYEQYF
NA	TRBD1	TRBV19	TRBJ2-7	CASKPGQISYEQYF
NA	NA	TRBV7-2	TRBJ2-5	CASSSAWGTRETQYF
NA	NA	TRBV11-3	TRBJ1-4	CASSPDEATNEKLFF